Below, 21 T cell receptor beta chains from the same sample are listed, as sequenced in a study of OX40 agonist ivuxolimab in advanced cancers. Method: immunoSEQ multiplex PCR; TCRdb's copy keeps in-frame clones and lacks some. The sample has roughly 90,000 clones; around 88% are singletons. The sample in question was CD4+ or CD8+ T cells sorted from blood, obtained in a trial of the OX40 agonist ivuxolimab. All receptors derive from an adult with an advanced solid tumor such as melanoma, head and neck, liver or kidney cancer.

This chain joins TRBV6-6 and TRBJ1-5, with D perhaps matching TRBD1 (6 bases). Trimming pared 0 bases from V and 10 bases from J, leaving 16 bases between. This CDR3 has 15 residues. Germline CDR1 MNHNY, CDR2 SVGAGI (reference sequence). DNA for the CDR3: TGTGCCAGCAGTTACTCCTTAGGACAGAACCGACCCCAGCATTTT. Its translation is CASSYSLGQNRPQHF.

The rearrangement joins TRBV10-3 to TRBJ1-2; D remains unclear. The CDR3 totals 14 residues. Trimming took 0 bases from V and 3 from J, leaving 8 bases between them. Germline V gene sequence: CDR1 ENHRY, CDR2 SYGVKD. In DNA, the CDR3 is TGTGCCATCAGTGAGTCTAGGGATGACTATGGCTACACCTTC. Amino acid sequence: CAISESRDDYGYTF.

V and J are TRBV7-9 and TRBJ2-7; D may be TRBD1 (6 bases). The CDR3 extends over 15 amino acids. Trimming removed 1 base from V and 0 bases from J, with 10 bases in between. Germline lookup yields CDR1 SEHNR and CDR2 FQNEAQ (reference sequence). CDR3 in amino acids: CASSLVAGASYEQYF. DNA of the CDR3: TGTGCCAGCAGCTTAGTAGCAGGGGCCTCCTACGAGCAGTACTTC.

This chain connects TRBV5-1 to TRBJ1-5, with a weak D call TRBD1 (5 bases). Trimming stripped 0 bases from V and 5 bases from J, with 12 bases between. The germline CDR1 and CDR2 sequences are SGHRS and YFSETQ. The CDR3 spans 15 residues. This CDR3 reads CASSLAPGTYQPQHF. As DNA, the CDR3 is TGCGCCAGCAGCTTGGCCCCAGGGACCTATCAGCCCCAGCATTTT. The variable domain in full, with the rest retrieved from reference TRBV5-1 and TRBJ1-5, is KAGVTQTPRYLIKTRGQQVTLSCSPISGHRSVSWYQQTPGQGLQFLFEYFSETQRNKGNFPGRFSGRQFSNSRSEMNVSTLELGDSALYLCASSLAPGTYQPQHFGDGTRLSIL.

The chain combines TRBV7-3 with TRBJ2-3; 9 bases are shared with TRBD2. The germline V gene encodes CDR1 SGHTA and CDR2 FQGTGA. Germline trimming cut 2 bases from V and 3 bases from J; bases unmatched to any gene: 3. The CDR3 is 15 amino acids. CDR3 sequence reads: CASSLGLAGTDTQYF. The CDR3 region has the DNA TGTGCCAGCAGCTTAGGGCTAGCGGGAACAGATACGCAGTATTTT.

This chain links TRBV7-8 with TRBJ2-1, with TRBD2 matching over 11 bases. This CDR3 has 17 amino acids. The trim removed 5 bases at V and 3 bases at J, leaving 9 bases unmatched. The germline V gene has CDR1 SGHVS and CDR2 FQNEAQ. CDR3 coding DNA: TGTGCCAGCAGCGCAAGCCTAGCGGGGGGACTCTACAATGAGCAGTTCTTC. As protein: CASSASLAGGLYNEQFF.

The chain recombines TRBV25-1 with TRBJ2-5, with 14 nucleotides matching TRBD2. Germline V gene sequence: CDR1 MGHDK, CDR2 SYGVNS. Trimming took 3 bases from V and 6 from J; bases not matched to a gene: 6. CDR3 length: 16 amino acids. CDR3 sequence (DNA): TGTGCCAGCAGTGATCCGGGACTAGCGGGGGCAAAGACCCAGTACTTC. This encodes CASSDPGLAGAKTQYF.

The sample holds one count of this clone. This chain links TRBV28 with TRBJ2-7; D is perhaps TRBD2 (5 bases). This CDR3 spans 13 amino acids. Germline assignment: CDR1 MDHEN and CDR2 SYDVKM. V lost 4 bases, J lost 3 bases, and 10 bases lay in between. The CDR3 reads CASSSRRIYEQYF. The CDR3 DNA follows: TGTGCCAGCAGTTCGCGGAGGATCTACGAGCAGTACTTC.

V gene TRBV28 combines with J gene TRBJ1-5; D is unclear. Between the trimmed V and J ends, which lost 6 bases and 1 base, there was a span of 10 bases. Germline CDR1 is MDHEN and CDR2 is SYDVKM. This CDR3 has 14 residues. DNA of the CDR3: TGTGCCAGCAGCGACCTACAAAGCAATCAGCCCCAGCATTTT. It codes for CASSDLQSNQPQHF.

The chain combines TRBV7-9 with TRBJ2-2, with 7 bases lining up with TRBD2. The germline V gene encodes CDR1 SEHNR and CDR2 FQNEAQ (reference sequence). Germline trimming cut 5 bases from V and 5 bases from J; bases unmatched to any gene: 8. This CDR3 region has 15 residues. The CDR3 region is CASSRSGMGTGELFF. The CDR3 DNA is TGTGCCAGCAGCCGGAGCGGGATGGGGACCGGGGAGCTGTTTTTT.

The chain carries TRBV29-1 and TRBJ1-2, with 9 bases fitting TRBD1. CDR1 is SQVTM, CDR2 ANQGSEA, per germline. The CDR3 is made up of 11 amino acids. The V and J ends lost 7 bases and 6 bases, in that order; junction bases with no gene match: 3. The CDR3 region has the DNA TGCAGCGCTACAGGGGGCAATGGCTACACCTTC. Its protein is CSATGGNGYTF.

The chain has TRBV19 and TRBJ1-5; a weak D match, TRBD1 (6 bases). The CDR3 sequence is 13 residues long. Trimming removed 9 bases from V and 2 bases from J, with 11 bases in between. Germline CDR1 is LNHDA and CDR2 is SQIVND (reference sequence). CDR3 sequence: CASQDSRNQPQHF. CDR3 DNA sequence: TGTGCCAGCCAGGACAGTCGCAATCAGCCCCAGCATTTT.

This rearrangement joins TRBV18 to TRBJ2-7; possible D gene TRBD2, 6 bases. This CDR3 is 12 amino acids long. Germline V CDR1 and CDR2: KGHSH, LQKENI. Trimming left V 5 bases short and J 9 bases short, with 14 bases between. DNA for the CDR3: TGTGCCAGCTCAGCCGGGAGCGGCGGGCAGTACTTC. Its translation is CASSAGSGGQYF.

This chain uses TRBV7-9 with TRBJ1-1; D remains unclear. CDR1 SEHNR and CDR2 FQNEAQ come from the germline V gene (reference sequence). CDR3 length equals 13 residues. Trimming removed 7 bases from V and 8 bases from J, with 17 bases in between. The CDR3 reads CASTTIGRLEAFF. The CDR3 bases are TGTGCCAGCACCACCATCGGACGGTTAGAAGCTTTCTTT.

The chain has TRBV28 and TRBJ1-2; 12 bases are shared with TRBD1. V lost 2 bases to trimming and J lost 1 base; unmatched junction nucleotides: 5. The CDR3 consists of 17 residues. Germline assignment: CDR1 MDHEN and CDR2 SYDVKM. The CDR3 region is CASSLGTGGAFNYGYTF. DNA for the CDR3: TGTGCCAGCAGTTTAGGGACAGGGGGCGCCTTTAACTATGGCTACACCTTC.

The sample holds one count of this clone. The V gene is TRBV12-5, the J gene TRBJ1-1; the match to TRBD1 covers 8 bases. The CDR3 loop spans 12 amino acids. In germline, CDR1 is LGHNT, CDR2 FRNRAP. Trimming removed 6 bases from V and 7 bases from J; junction bases left unmatched: 4. The CDR3: CASGWTGREAFF. Written as DNA, the CDR3 is TGTGCTAGTGGCTGGACAGGGCGTGAAGCTTTCTTT.

V is TRBV2 and J is TRBJ2-7, with 8 bases lining up with TRBD2. Looked up from germline, CDR1 is SNHLY and CDR2 is FYNNEI. Losses at the gene ends were 3 bases for V and 2 bases for J; bases not matched to a gene: 9. This CDR3 has 16 amino acids. The CDR3 region has the DNA TGTGCCAGCAGTGAGGGGGGCGGGAGGCGCCCCTACGAGCAGTACTTC. The encoded protein is CASSEGGGRRPYEQYF.

The chain uses TRBV7-9 and TRBJ2-3; 14 positions match TRBD2. V trimming: 5 bases; J trimming: 7 bases; junction bases outside the gene matches: 5. There are 15 residues in the CDR3. Per germline, CDR1 SEHNR and CDR2 FQNEAQ (reference sequence). CDR3 residues: CASSMGTSGGHTQYF. In nucleotides, the CDR3 is TGTGCCAGCAGCATGGGGACTAGCGGGGGACATACGCAGTATTTT.

The rearrangement links TRBV28 to TRBJ1-1; D is ambiguous. From germline, CDR1 is MDHEN and CDR2 SYDVKM. V was shortened by 5 bases and J by 7 bases, with 17 bases between the two germline ends. The CDR3 runs to 14 residues. The CDR3 loop is CASSPSVSRYEAFF. The CDR3 coding sequence is TGTGCCAGCAGTCCCTCGGTCAGCAGATATGAAGCTTTCTTT.

The CDR3 is CASSLTAKETQYF. For the CDR3, the DNA is TGTGCCAGCAGCCTGACCGCAAAAGAGACCCAGTACTTC. The chain recombines TRBV7-9 with TRBJ2-5; D ambiguous. V was shortened by 5 bases and J by 3 bases, with 10 bases between the two germline ends. Germline V gives CDR1 SEHNR, CDR2 FQNEAQ (reference sequence). This CDR3 has 13 residues. Combining the CDR3 with reference TRBV7-9 and TRBJ2-5 gives the whole variable domain DTGVSQNPRHKITKRGQNVTFRCDPISEHNRLYWYRQTLGQGPEFLTYFQNEAQLEKSRLLSDRFSAERPKGSFSTLEIQRTEQGDSAMYLCASSLTAKETQYFGPGTRLLVL.

The chain is built from TRBV2 and TRBJ2-3, with 7 bases matching TRBD2. V was clipped by 4 bases and J by 1 base; unmatched bases: 5. CDR3 length: 15 residues. Germline CDR1 SNHLY, CDR2 FYNNEI. The DNA for the CDR3 is TGTGCCAGCAGTGCGCGGGAGAGCCGCACAGATACGCAGTATTTT. It specifies CASSARESRTDTQYF.